The clone carrying this TCR beta chain has only one observation. The data belong to a study of T cells in Graves' hyperthyroidism and ophthalmopathy. Patients aged 18 to 65 with hyperthyroidism were newly diagnosed, with duration under 2 months. Regions amplified from RNA transcripts were the TCR beta CDR3 regions. First-round RT-PCR targeting the TCR CDR3 was performed with the HTBI primer set. In TCRdb, the multiplex PCR reads were re-called with MiXCR into one record per CDR3 protein. Of around 450,000 distinct CDR3 sequences in the sample, about 13% were seen once. After removal of 5 bases from V and 3 bases from J, the junction contained 4 bases not matched to a gene. This CDR3 is 15 amino acids long.

This sequence joins TRBV12-3 or TRBV12-4 and TRBJ2-1; 10 nucleotides agree with TRBD1. The receptor's source is a woman aged 18-29 years with Graves' hyperthyroidism. The specimen sequenced was blood. The CDR3 sequence: CASSRDRGGYNEQFF. The CDR3 DNA is TGTGCCAGCAGTCGGGACAGGGGCGGCTACAATGAGCAGTTCTTC.